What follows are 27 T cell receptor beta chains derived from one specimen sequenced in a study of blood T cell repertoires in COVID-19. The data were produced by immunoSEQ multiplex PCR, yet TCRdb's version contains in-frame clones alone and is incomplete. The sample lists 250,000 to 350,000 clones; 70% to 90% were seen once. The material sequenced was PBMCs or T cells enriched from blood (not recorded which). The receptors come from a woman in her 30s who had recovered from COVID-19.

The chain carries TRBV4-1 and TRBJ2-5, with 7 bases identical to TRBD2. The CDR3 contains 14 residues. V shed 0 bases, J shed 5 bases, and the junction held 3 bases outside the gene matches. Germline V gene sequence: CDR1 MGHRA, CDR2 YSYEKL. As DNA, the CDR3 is TGCGCCAGCAGCCAAGATCACGGGGGGGAGACCCAGTACTTC. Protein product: CASSQDHGGETQYF.

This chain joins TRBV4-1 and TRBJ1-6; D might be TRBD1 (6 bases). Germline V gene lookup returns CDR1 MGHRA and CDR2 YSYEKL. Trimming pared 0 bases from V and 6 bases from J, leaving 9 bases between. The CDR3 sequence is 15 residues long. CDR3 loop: CASSQDGQFNSPLHF. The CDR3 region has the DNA TGCGCCAGCAGCCAAGACGGACAGTTTAATTCACCCCTCCACTTT.

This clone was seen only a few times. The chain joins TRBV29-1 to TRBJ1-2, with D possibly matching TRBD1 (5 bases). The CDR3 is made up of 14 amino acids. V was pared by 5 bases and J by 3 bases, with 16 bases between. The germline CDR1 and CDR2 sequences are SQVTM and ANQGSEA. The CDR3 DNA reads TGCAGCGTTAAAAGAGAAAAAGGGGACTATGGCTACACCTTC. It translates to CSVKREKGDYGYTF.

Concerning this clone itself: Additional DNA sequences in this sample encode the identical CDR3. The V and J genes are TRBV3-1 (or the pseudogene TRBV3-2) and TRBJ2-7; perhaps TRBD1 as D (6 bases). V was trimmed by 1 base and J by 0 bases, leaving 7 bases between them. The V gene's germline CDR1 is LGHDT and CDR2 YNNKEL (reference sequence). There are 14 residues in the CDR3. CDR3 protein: CASSQGTVSYEQYF. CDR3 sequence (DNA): TGTGCCAGCAGCCAAGGGACAGTCTCCTACGAGCAGTACTTC.

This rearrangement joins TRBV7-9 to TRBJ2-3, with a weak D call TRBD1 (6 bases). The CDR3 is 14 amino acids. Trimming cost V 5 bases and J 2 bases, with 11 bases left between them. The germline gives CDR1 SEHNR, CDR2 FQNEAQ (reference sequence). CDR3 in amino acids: CASSIRTATDTQYF. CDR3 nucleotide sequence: TGTGCCAGCAGCATAAGGACAGCCACAGATACGCAGTATTTT.

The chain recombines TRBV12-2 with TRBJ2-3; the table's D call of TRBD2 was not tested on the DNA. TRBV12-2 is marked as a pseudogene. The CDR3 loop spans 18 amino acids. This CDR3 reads CASRPMQLSGLSTDTQYF. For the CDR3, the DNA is TGTGCAAGTCGCCCAATGCAACTTAGCGGGCTGAGCACAGATACGCAGTATTTT.

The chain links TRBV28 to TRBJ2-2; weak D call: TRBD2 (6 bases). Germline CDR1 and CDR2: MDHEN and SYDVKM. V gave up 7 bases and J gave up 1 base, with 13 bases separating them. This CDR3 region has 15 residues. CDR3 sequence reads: CASTPGGRNTGELFF. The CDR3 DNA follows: TGTGCCAGCACCCCAGGAGGGCGGAACACCGGGGAGCTGTTTTTT. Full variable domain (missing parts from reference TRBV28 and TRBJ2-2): DVKVTQSSRYLVKRTGEKVFLECVQDMDHENMFWYRQDPGLGLRLIYFSYDVKMKEKGDIPEGYSVSREKKERFSLILESASTNQTSMYLCASTPGGRNTGELFFGEGSRLTVL.

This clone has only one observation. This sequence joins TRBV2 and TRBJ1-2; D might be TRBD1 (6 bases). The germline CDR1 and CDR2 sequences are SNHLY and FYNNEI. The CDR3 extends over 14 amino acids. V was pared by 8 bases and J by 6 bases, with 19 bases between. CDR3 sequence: CASLRTESFDGYTF. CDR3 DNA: TGTGCCAGCTTAAGGACAGAATCTTTTGATGGCTACACCTTC.

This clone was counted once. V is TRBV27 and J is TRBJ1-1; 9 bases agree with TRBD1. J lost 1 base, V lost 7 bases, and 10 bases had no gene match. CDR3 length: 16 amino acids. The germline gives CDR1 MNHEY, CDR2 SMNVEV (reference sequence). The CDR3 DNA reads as TGTGCCAGCATCCAGAGGACAGGGGAGAGGAACACTGAAGCTTTCTTT. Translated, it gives CASIQRTGERNTEAFF.

The CDR3 nucleotides are TGTGCCAGCAGCGTAGAAGTAGGGGGCGCGGGAACTGAAGCTTTCTTT. Translation gives CASSVEVGGAGTEAFF. The chain carries TRBV9 and TRBJ1-1, with TRBD1 matching 7 bases. Germline V gene sequence: CDR1 SGDLS, CDR2 YYNGEE. V was clipped by 0 bases and J by 5 bases; unmatched bases: 10. The CDR3 has 16 amino acids.

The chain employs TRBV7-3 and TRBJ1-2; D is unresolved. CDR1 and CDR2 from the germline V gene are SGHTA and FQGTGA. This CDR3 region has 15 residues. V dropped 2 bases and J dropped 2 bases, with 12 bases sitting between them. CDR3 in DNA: TGTGCCAGCAGCTTAGTCCCCAGGAGGAACTATGGCTACACCTTC. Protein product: CASSLVPRRNYGYTF.

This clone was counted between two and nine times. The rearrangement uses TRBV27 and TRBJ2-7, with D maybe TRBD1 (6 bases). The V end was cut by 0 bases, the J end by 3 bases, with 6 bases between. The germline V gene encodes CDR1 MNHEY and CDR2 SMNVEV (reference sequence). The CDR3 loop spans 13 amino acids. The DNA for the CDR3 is TGTGCCAGCAGTTTATCGGACAGCTACGAGCAGTACTTC. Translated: CASSLSDSYEQYF.

The DNA for the CDR3 is TGCGCCAGCAGCCAGAACAGGGTTCAGCCCCAGCATTTT. Translating it yields CASSQNRVQPQHF. This chain joins TRBV4-1 and TRBJ1-5; D may be TRBD1 (6 bases). Deletions cut 3 bases from V and 6 bases from J, with 9 bases between. The CDR3 spans 13 residues. Germline V gene sequence: CDR1 MGHRA, CDR2 YSYEKL.

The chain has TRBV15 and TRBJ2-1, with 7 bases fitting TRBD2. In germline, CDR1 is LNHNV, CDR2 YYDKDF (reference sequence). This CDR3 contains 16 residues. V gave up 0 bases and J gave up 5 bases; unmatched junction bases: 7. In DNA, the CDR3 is TGTGCCACCAGCAGAGATAGTCCCGGGACTAACAATGAGCAGTTCTTC. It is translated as CATSRDSPGTNNEQFF.

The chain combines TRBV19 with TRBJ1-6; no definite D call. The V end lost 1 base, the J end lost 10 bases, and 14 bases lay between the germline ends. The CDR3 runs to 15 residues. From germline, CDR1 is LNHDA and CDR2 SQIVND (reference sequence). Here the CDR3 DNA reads TGTGCCAGTAGTATAGGTGGGCTGGATCGGTCACCCCTCCACTTT. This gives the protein CASSIGGLDRSPLHF.

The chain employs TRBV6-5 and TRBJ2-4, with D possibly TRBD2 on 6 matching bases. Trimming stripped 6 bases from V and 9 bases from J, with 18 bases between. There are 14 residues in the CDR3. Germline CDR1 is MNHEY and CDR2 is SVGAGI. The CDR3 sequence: CASSGDFLRGIQYF. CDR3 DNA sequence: TGTGCCAGCAGCGGGGACTTTCTTAGAGGCATTCAGTACTTC.

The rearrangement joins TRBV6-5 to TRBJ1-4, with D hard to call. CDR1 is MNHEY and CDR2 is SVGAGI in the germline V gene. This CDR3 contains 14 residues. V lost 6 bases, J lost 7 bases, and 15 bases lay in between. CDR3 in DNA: TGTGCCAGCAGCCGAAAAATCGGGAGTGAAAAACTGTTTTTT. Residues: CASSRKIGSEKLFF.

The CDR3 is CASSLVSGVENSPLHF. For the CDR3, the DNA is TGCGCCAGCAGCCTCGTCTCGGGGGTCGAGAATTCACCCCTCCACTTT. The chain carries TRBV4-1 and TRBJ1-6; weak D call: TRBD1 (5 bases). The CDR3 totals 16 residues. The V end was cut by 4 bases, the J end by 7 bases, with 17 bases between. The germline CDR1 and CDR2 sequences are MGHRA and YSYEKL.

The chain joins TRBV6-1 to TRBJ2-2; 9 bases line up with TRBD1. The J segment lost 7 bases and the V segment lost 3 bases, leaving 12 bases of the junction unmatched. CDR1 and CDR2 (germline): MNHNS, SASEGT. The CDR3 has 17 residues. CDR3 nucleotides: TGTGCCAGCAGTGATGGGTTAGGGACAGGGTTTGGCGGGGAGCTGTTTTTT. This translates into CASSDGLGTGFGGELFF.

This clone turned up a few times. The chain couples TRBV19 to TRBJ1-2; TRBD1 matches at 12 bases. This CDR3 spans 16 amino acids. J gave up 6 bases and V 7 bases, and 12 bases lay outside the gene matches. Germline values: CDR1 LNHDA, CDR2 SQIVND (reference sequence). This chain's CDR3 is CASNVGQGAQLNGYTF. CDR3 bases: TGTGCCAGTAATGTGGGACAGGGGGCGCAGCTGAATGGCTACACCTTC.

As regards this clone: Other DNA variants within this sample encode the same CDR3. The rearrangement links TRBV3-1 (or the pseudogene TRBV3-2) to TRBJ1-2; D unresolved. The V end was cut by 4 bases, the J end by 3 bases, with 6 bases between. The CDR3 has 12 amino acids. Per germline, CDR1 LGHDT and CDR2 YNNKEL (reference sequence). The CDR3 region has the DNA TGTGCCAGCAGCCCCGGGGACTATGGCTACACCTTC. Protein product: CASSPGDYGYTF.

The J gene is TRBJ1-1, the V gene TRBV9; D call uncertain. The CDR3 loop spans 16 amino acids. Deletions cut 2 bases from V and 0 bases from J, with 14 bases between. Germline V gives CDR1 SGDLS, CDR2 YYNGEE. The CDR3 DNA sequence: TGTGCCAGCAGCGTCGGCAGGTTATCTATGAACACTGAAGCTTTCTTT. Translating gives CASSVGRLSMNTEAFF.

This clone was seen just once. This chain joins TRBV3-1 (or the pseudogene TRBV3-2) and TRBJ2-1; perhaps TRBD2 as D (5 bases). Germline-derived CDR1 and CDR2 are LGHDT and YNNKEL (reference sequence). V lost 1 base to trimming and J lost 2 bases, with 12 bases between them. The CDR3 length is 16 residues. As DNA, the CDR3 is TGTGCCAGCAGCCAAGTCCCCGGGGTTACCTACAATGAGCAGTTCTTC. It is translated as CASSQVPGVTYNEQFF.

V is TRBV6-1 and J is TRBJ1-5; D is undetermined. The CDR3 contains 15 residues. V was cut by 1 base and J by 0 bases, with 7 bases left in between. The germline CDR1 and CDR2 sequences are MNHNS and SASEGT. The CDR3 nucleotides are TGTGCCAGCAGTGAAGGGCTGATTAGCAATCAGCCCCAGCATTTT. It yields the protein CASSEGLISNQPQHF.

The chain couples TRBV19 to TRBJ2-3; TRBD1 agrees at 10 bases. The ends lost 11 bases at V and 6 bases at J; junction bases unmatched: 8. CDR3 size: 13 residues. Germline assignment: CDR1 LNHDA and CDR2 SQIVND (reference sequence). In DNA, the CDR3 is TGTGCCGGAACCGACAGGGGGCGGGATACGCAGTATTTT. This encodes CAGTDRGRDTQYF. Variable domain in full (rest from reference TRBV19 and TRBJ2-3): DGGITQSPKYLFRKEGQNVTLSCEQNLNHDAMYWYRQDPGQGLRLIYYSQIVNDFQKGDIAEGYSVSREKKESFPLTVTSAQKNPTAFYLCAGTDRGRDTQYFGPGTRLTVL.

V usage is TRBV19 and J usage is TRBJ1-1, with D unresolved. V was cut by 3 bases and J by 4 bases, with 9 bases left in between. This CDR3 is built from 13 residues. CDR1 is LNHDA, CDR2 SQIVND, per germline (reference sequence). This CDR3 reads CASSIGRLTEAFF. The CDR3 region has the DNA TGTGCCAGTAGTATCGGAAGACTCACTGAAGCTTTCTTT.

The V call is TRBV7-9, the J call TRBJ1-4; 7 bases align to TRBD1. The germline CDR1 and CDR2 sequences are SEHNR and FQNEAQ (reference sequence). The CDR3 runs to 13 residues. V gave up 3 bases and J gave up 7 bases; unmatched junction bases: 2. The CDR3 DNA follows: TGTGCCAGCAGCTTCGACAGGGCTGAAAAACTGTTTTTT. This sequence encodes CASSFDRAEKLFF.